The 13 T cell receptor beta chains in this list originate from one sample, sequenced in a study of T cell repertoires in cytomegalovirus infection. TCRdb ran MiXCR on the reads and lists one entry per CDR3 protein. The sample has 600,000 to 800,000 distinct CDR3 sequences, roughly a quarter seen once. Sequencing was done on a sample of CD8+ T cells from PBMCs. The receptor source for this set is a human donor in good health (CMV status not recorded). Some clones in this sample may be carry-over from other donors' samples.

In its sample, this clonotype was seen a few times. V and J are TRBV4-2 and TRBJ1-5; 7 bases agree with TRBD1. Trimming took 0 bases from V and 7 from J; bases not matched to a gene: 3. CDR3 size: 14 residues. Germline V CDR1 and CDR2: LGHNA, YNFKEQ. The CDR3 is CASSQEGGGQPQHF. The DNA for the CDR3 is TGTGCCAGCAGCCAAGAGGGAGGGGGCCAGCCCCAGCATTTT.

This rearrangement joins TRBV28 to TRBJ2-1; either TRBD1 or TRBD2 may fit D (5 bases each). CDR1 MDHEN and CDR2 SYDVKM come from the germline V gene. Trimming stripped 6 bases from V and 3 bases from J, with 15 bases between. The CDR3 totals 15 residues. The CDR3 here is CASSPLGRNYNEQFF. In DNA, the CDR3 is TGTGCCAGCAGCCCGCTGGGACGGAACTACAATGAGCAGTTCTTC.

V and J are TRBV20-1 and TRBJ1-2; 10 bases map to TRBD1. CDR1 is DFQATT and CDR2 is SNEGSKA in the germline V gene (reference sequence). Trimming removed 5 bases from V and 5 bases from J; junction bases left unmatched: 14. CDR3 length: 16 residues. CDR3 region: CSAAGTGEEGVYGYTF. In DNA form, the CDR3 reads TGCAGTGCTGCCGGGACAGGGGAGGAAGGGGTATATGGCTACACCTTC.

J is TRBJ2-1 and V is TRBV12-3 or TRBV12-4; TRBD1 matches at 7 bases. J gave up 2 bases and V 5 bases, and 6 bases lay outside the gene matches. The CDR3 runs 15 residues. CDR3 bases: TGTGCCAGCAGTCCACCGGGACAGCCCTACAATGAGCAGTTCTTC. Translated: CASSPPGQPYNEQFF.

About this clonotype itself: A clone one base away is much larger, so this may be a read error. The chain employs TRBV11-2 and TRBJ2-7; TRBD1 is a possible D gene (6 bases). V lost 7 bases, J lost 2 bases, and 15 bases lay in between. Germline V lookup: CDR1 SGHAT, CDR2 FQNNGV. The length of the CDR3 is 14 residues. CDR3 DNA sequence: TGTGCCAGCAACTCTTATGACAGGCCCTACGAGCAGTACGTC. Translating it yields CASNSYDRPYEQYV.

The chain employs TRBV25-1 and TRBJ2-3; perhaps TRBD2 as D (7 bases). The CDR3 totals 15 residues. V dropped 1 base and J dropped 2 bases, with 10 bases sitting between them. The V gene's germline CDR1 is MGHDK and CDR2 SYGVNS. The CDR3 reads CASSESGGPTDTQYF. Here the CDR3 DNA reads TGTGCCAGCAGTGAATCGGGGGGCCCCACAGATACGCAGTATTTT.

This clonotype has just a few counts. V usage is TRBV9 and J usage is TRBJ2-1; D gene unclear. Germline V gene sequence: CDR1 SGDLS, CDR2 YYNGEE. The CDR3 runs to 14 residues. Trimming shortened V by 0 bases and J by 8 bases, and 12 bases separated the two germline ends. The CDR3 spells CASSVEQTRDEQFF. The CDR3 DNA reads TGTGCCAGCAGCGTAGAACAGACCCGCGATGAGCAGTTCTTC.

This chain connects TRBV14 to TRBJ2-7, with D perhaps TRBD2 (5 bases). The germline V and J ends were trimmed by 0 bases and 2 bases, with 17 bases remaining between them. This CDR3 has 17 amino acids. Per the germline V gene, CDR1 is SGHDN and CDR2 is FVKESK. CDR3 sequence reads: CASSQEGLKEVTYEQYF. CDR3 coding DNA: TGTGCCAGCAGCCAAGAAGGTCTCAAGGAGGTAACCTACGAGCAGTACTTC.

CDR3 coding DNA: TGTGCCAGCAGCTTAGCGCTTTCGGGGGACCAGGCTCACCAAGAGACCCAGTACTTC. Residues: CASSLALSGDQAHQETQYF. The rearrangement links TRBV7-2 to TRBJ2-5, with a possible D match to TRBD2 (6 bases). The CDR3 has 19 residues. V gave up 0 bases and J gave up 0 bases, with 20 bases separating them. Germline lookup yields CDR1 SGHTA and CDR2 FQGNSA.

This clonotype was detected a few times. V and J are TRBV25-1 and TRBJ1-2; 11 positions agree with TRBD1. The CDR3 has 16 amino acids. From germline, CDR1 is MGHDK and CDR2 SYGVNS. The V segment lost 5 bases and the J segment 2 bases; nucleotides outside the gene matches: 7. The CDR3 loop reads CASSSTGQGVNYGYTF. In DNA form, the CDR3 reads TGTGCCAGCAGTTCTACGGGACAGGGGGTGAACTATGGCTACACCTTC.

The chain links TRBV10-3 to TRBJ2-2, with no clear D. This CDR3 region has 12 residues. Germline assignment: CDR1 ENHRY and CDR2 SYGVKD. V gave up 5 bases and J gave up 3 bases, with 4 bases separating them. CDR3 in amino acids: CAISLDTGELFF. Here the CDR3 DNA reads TGTGCCATCAGTCTTGACACCGGGGAGCTGTTTTTT.

This clonotype turned up a few times. The chain carries TRBV12-3 or TRBV12-4 and TRBJ2-1; weak D call: TRBD2 (7 bases). CDR3 length: 14 amino acids. Trimming pared 0 bases from V and 9 bases from J, leaving 12 bases between. Here the CDR3 DNA reads TGTGCCAGCAGTTTAGCGGGGGGGGCCGGTGAGCAGTTCTTC. Translation gives CASSLAGGAGEQFF.

This clonotype appeared a few times. The chain uses TRBV5-1 and TRBJ1-2, with 7 bases fitting TRBD1. The CDR3 sequence is 16 residues long. V was pared by 4 bases and J by 7 bases, with 16 bases of the junction left unmatched. The V gene's germline CDR1 is SGHRS and CDR2 YFSETQ. CDR3 amino acids: CASSAPRGGGAFGYTF. The CDR3 region has the DNA TGCGCCAGCAGCGCCCCTAGAGGAGGGGGCGCGTTTGGCTACACCTTC.